These 24 T cell receptor beta chains were sequenced from one sample in a study of cytomegalovirus exposure and HLA in healthy donors. It was with 60 Vbeta and 13 Jbeta primers that the PCR ran. Sequencing used immunoSEQ multiplex PCR; TCRdb keeps in-frame clones, though not all of them. The sample holds around 130,000 clones, more than 60% seen once. Sequenced material: PBMCs. The receptors originated from a woman aged 40 to 50 in good health and CMV-seropositive.

The chain combines TRBV7-2 with TRBJ2-3; 13 bases line up with TRBD2. The J segment lost 8 bases and the V segment lost 5 bases, leaving 13 bases of the junction unmatched. CDR1 and CDR2 (germline): SGHTA, FQGNSA. This CDR3 spans 17 amino acids. The CDR3 DNA is TGTGCCAGCAGCCCCCGGAGGACTAGCGGGGGCGTGGGTACGCAGTATTTT. Its protein product is CASSPRRTSGGVGTQYF.

The chain couples TRBV4-1 to TRBJ2-1, with 8 bases lining up with TRBD1. The ends lost 1 base at V and 6 bases at J; junction bases unmatched: 5. The CDR3 totals 15 residues. The germline V gene has CDR1 MGHRA and CDR2 YSYEKL. CDR3 sequence reads: CASSQVRTGFNEQFF. The CDR3 bases are TGCGCCAGCAGCCAAGTTCGGACAGGGTTCAATGAGCAGTTCTTC.

A few counts support this clone. The genes are TRBV27 and TRBJ2-3; 8 bases fit TRBD2. The CDR3 covers 15 residues. Germline V CDR1 and CDR2: MNHEY, SMNVEV (reference sequence). CDR3: CASLGRASAIYTQYF. The CDR3 nucleotides are TGTGCGAGTCTCGGGAGGGCCTCAGCCATATATACGCAGTATTTT.

This clone was found a few times. The chain combines TRBV7-9 with TRBJ2-1; 9 bases line up with TRBD2. The CDR3 is 19 residues long. J gave up 7 bases and V 6 bases, and 22 bases lay outside the gene matches. The V gene's germline CDR1 is SEHNR and CDR2 FQNEAQ (reference sequence). CDR3 amino acids: CASRPDRAGGLSRANEQFF. The CDR3 bases are TGTGCCAGCAGACCCGACAGAGCGGGGGGCCTCTCCCGAGCGAATGAGCAGTTCTTC.

This chain joins TRBV7-2 and TRBJ2-7; 8 bases align to TRBD2. J gave up 2 bases and V 5 bases, and 8 bases lay outside the gene matches. Germline lookup yields CDR1 SGHTA and CDR2 FQGNSA. The CDR3 has 15 amino acids. The CDR3 DNA reads as TGTGCCAGCAGCCCTCAGCGGGGGACAACCTACGAGCAGTACTTC. It is translated as CASSPQRGTTYEQYF.

This clone was detected only a few times. The chain has TRBV4-3 and TRBJ2-7; D is uncertain. Germline lookup yields CDR1 LGHNA and CDR2 YSLEER. This CDR3 is built from 15 residues. V lost 0 bases to trimming and J lost 6 bases, with 15 bases between them. CDR3 residues: CASSQDYAGASEQYF. The CDR3 bases are TGCGCCAGCAGCCAAGATTATGCAGGCGCAAGCGAGCAGTACTTC.

V is TRBV28 and J is TRBJ1-2; 10 bases align to TRBD1. V lost 2 bases, J lost 10 bases, and 4 bases stayed unmatched. CDR1 is MDHEN and CDR2 is SYDVKM in the germline V gene. The CDR3 extends over 13 amino acids. The CDR3 spells CASSLRDRGYYTF. The CDR3 DNA is TGTGCCAGCAGTTTAAGGGACAGGGGCTACTACACCTTC.

V usage is TRBV19 and J usage is TRBJ2-1, with D maybe TRBD2 (7 bases). The CDR3 has 16 residues. Germline-derived CDR1 and CDR2 are LNHDA and SQIVND (reference sequence). V shed 4 bases and J shed 2 bases, with 15 bases lying between them. CDR3 DNA sequence: TGTGCCAGTAGTAGAGGGGGGGTAGCGGCCTACAATGAGCAGTTCTTC. Translation: CASSRGGVAAYNEQFF. Combining the CDR3 with reference TRBV19 and TRBJ2-1 gives the whole variable domain DGGITQSPKYLFRKEGQNVTLSCEQNLNHDAMYWYRQDPGQGLRLIYYSQIVNDFQKGDIAEGYSVSREKKESFPLTVTSAQKNPTAFYLCASSRGGVAAYNEQFFGPGTRLTVL.

This clone was seen a handful of times. V and J are TRBV28 and TRBJ1-2; 10 nucleotides line up with TRBD1. Germline V gene data show CDR1 as MDHEN and CDR2 as SYDVKM. The CDR3 consists of 18 residues. Germline trimming cut 3 bases from V and 2 bases from J; bases unmatched to any gene: 12. CDR3 bases: TGTGCCAGCAGTTTCCTGGGGACAGGGGCCCTCGCGAACTATGGCTACACCTTC. It is translated as CASSFLGTGALANYGYTF.

The V and J genes are TRBV7-2 and TRBJ2-5, with a weak D call TRBD1 (6 bases). This CDR3 region has 13 residues. Per germline, CDR1 SGHTA and CDR2 FQGNSA. V lost 5 bases and J 7 bases, leaving 14 bases between the germline ends. The CDR3: CASSTGQRGTQYF. Here the CDR3 DNA reads TGTGCCAGCAGCACGGGACAACGAGGGACCCAGTACTTC.

The chain combines TRBV6-1 with TRBJ2-5; TRBD1 might be the D (6 bases). TRBJ2-7 matches the DNA end more closely, so the J call is doubtful. Germline values: CDR1 MNHNS, CDR2 SASEGT. The CDR3 is 15 residues long. The CDR3 nucleotides read TGTGCCAGCAGTGAAGCCGATAACAGGGCAAACGAGCAGTACTTC. This codes for CASSEADNRANEQYF.

The chain combines TRBV19 with TRBJ1-2; 7 bases map to TRBD1. After removal of 5 bases from V and 5 bases from J, the junction contained 11 bases not matched to a gene. The CDR3 covers 15 residues. From germline, CDR1 is LNHDA and CDR2 SQIVND (reference sequence). CDR3 nucleotides: TGTGCCAGTAGTCCTGCCGGGGACAGTTGGTATGGCTACACCTTC. Translating gives CASSPAGDSWYGYTF.

The rearrangement uses TRBV5-1 and TRBJ2-1; 9 bases line up with TRBD1. V lost 3 bases, J lost 7 bases, and 2 bases stayed unmatched. The CDR3 covers 13 residues. Germline lookup yields CDR1 SGHRS and CDR2 YFSETQ. As DNA, the CDR3 is TGCGCCAGCAGCTCCGGGACAGGGAATGAGCAGTTCTTC. It codes for CASSSGTGNEQFF.

This clone has more than one count but fewer than ten. The chain is built from TRBV30 and TRBJ1-5; D call uncertain. This CDR3 contains 16 residues. Germline loops: CDR1 GTSNPN, CDR2 SVGIG (reference sequence). The germline V and J ends were trimmed by 0 bases and 3 bases, with 15 bases remaining between them. CDR3: CAWSVPSGTNNQPQHF. CDR3 nucleotide sequence: TGTGCCTGGAGTGTACCTTCAGGAACCAACAATCAGCCCCAGCATTTT.

The chain is built from TRBV4-2 and TRBJ2-3, with 8 bases lining up with TRBD1. This CDR3 is 15 amino acids long. Germline CDR1 reads LGHNA; CDR2 reads YNFKEQ. Trimming took 1 base from V and 0 from J; bases not matched to a gene: 0. This CDR3 is CASSQGQGSTDTQYF. The DNA of the CDR3 is TGTGCCAGCAGCCAAGGACAGGGGAGCACAGATACGCAGTATTTT.

The chain recombines TRBV9 with TRBJ1-1; no definite D call. Trimming cost V 5 bases and J 4 bases, with 15 bases left between them. Germline V gene sequence: CDR1 SGDLS, CDR2 YYNGEE. The CDR3 contains 14 residues. The CDR3 is CASSPEGRGTEAFF. CDR3 bases: TGTGCCAGCAGTCCTGAGGGTCGGGGCACTGAAGCTTTCTTT.

This chain links TRBV5-4 with TRBJ2-7; 7 nucleotides match TRBD1. Germline CDR1 is SGHNT and CDR2 is YYREEE (reference sequence). The CDR3 totals 15 residues. The CDR3 bases are TGTGTGTTGGGGAAACGGGACAGAAGTTTCTACGAGCAGTACTTC. It specifies CVLGKRDRSFYEQYF. Full variable domain (outside the CDR3, taken from reference TRBV5-4 and TRBJ2-7): ETGVTQSPTHLIKTRGQQVTLRCSSQSGHNTVSWYQQALGQGPQFIFQYYREEENGRGNFPPRFSGLQFPNYSSELNVNALELDDSALYLCVLGKRDRSFYEQYFGPGTRLTVT.

The CDR3 bases are TGTGCCACCAGCGTCACACGCGGATGGAATGAAAAACTGTTTTTT. It yields the protein CATSVTRGWNEKLFF. V usage is TRBV15 and J usage is TRBJ1-4; D unclear. Trimming took 5 bases from V and 5 from J, leaving 15 bases between them. Germline V CDR1 and CDR2: LNHNV, YYDKDF (reference sequence). The length of the CDR3 is 15 residues. Full variable domain (remainder filled in from reference TRBV15 and TRBJ1-4): DAMVIQNPRYQVTQFGKPVTLSCSQTLNHNVMYWYQQKSSQAPKLLFHYYDKDFNNEADTPDNFQSRRPNTSFCFLDIRSPGLGDTAMYLCATSVTRGWNEKLFFGSGTQLSVL.

The rearrangement uses TRBV21-1 and TRBJ2-5; TRBD1, the table's D call, was not compared with the DNA. TRBV21-1 is an annotated pseudogene. There are 14 residues in the CDR3. In DNA form, the CDR3 reads TGTGCCAGCAGGTGGGGGCCAAAGCAAGAGACCCAGTACTTC. It encodes CASRWGPKQETQYF.

In this sample, this clone turned up once. The chain is built from TRBV18 and TRBJ1-3; 7 bases agree with TRBD1. This CDR3 has 15 residues. CDR1 and CDR2 from the germline V gene are KGHSH and LQKENI. Trimming took 6 bases from V and 4 from J; bases not matched to a gene: 9. The CDR3 nucleotides read TGTGCCAGCTCGTCTACAGGGGAGACAGGAAACACCATATATTTT. This gives the protein CASSSTGETGNTIYF.

The chain links TRBV9 to TRBJ2-5; no definite D call. Germline CDR1 reads SGDLS; CDR2 reads YYNGEE. V gave up 4 bases and J gave up 2 bases, with 12 bases separating them. CDR3 size: 14 residues. The CDR3 DNA reads as TGTGCCAGCAGCCGTCGACTGGAACAAGAGACCCAGTACTTC. This translates into CASSRRLEQETQYF.

The chain joins TRBV19 to TRBJ1-1; D unresolved. CDR3 length equals 15 residues. Germline V gene sequence: CDR1 LNHDA, CDR2 SQIVND (reference sequence). V was trimmed by 7 bases and J by 7 bases, leaving 22 bases between them. CDR3: CASNSPLGRLGEAFF. CDR3 coding DNA: TGTGCCAGTAATTCCCCACTCGGGAGGCTGGGTGAAGCTTTCTTT.

The chain is built from TRBV28 and TRBJ2-7; tentatively, D is TRBD1 (5 bases). V was clipped by 5 bases and J by 6 bases, with 20 bases between them. There are 15 residues in the CDR3. Per germline, CDR1 MDHEN and CDR2 SYDVKM. The CDR3, as DNA: TGTGCCAGCAGTAGGCGGACACGTGGCAAGGGCGAGCAGTACTTC. Amino acids: CASSRRTRGKGEQYF.

This chain uses TRBV30 with TRBJ2-7; 11 bases agree with TRBD1. V shed 5 bases and J 0 bases; nucleotides not matched to a gene: 6. The CDR3 extends over 15 amino acids. Germline loops: CDR1 GTSNPN, CDR2 SVGIG (reference sequence). The CDR3 is CAWDPGTGGSYEQYF. The CDR3 DNA is TGTGCCTGGGATCCGGGGACAGGGGGCTCCTACGAGCAGTACTTC. The whole variable domain, remainder taken from reference TRBV30 and TRBJ2-7, is SQTIHQWPATLVQPVGSPLSLECTVEGTSNPNLYWYRQAAGRGLQLLFYSVGIGQISSEVPQNLSASRPQDRQFILSSKKLLLSDSGFYLCAWDPGTGGSYEQYFGPGTRLTVT.